Here is one T cell receptor beta chain with its context. Antigen unknown. This sample is drawn from a study of glioma-infiltrating T cells after dendritic cell vaccination. Study details: Patients had newly diagnosed or recurrent glioblastoma and received dendritic cell vaccines. Patients received three intradermal dendritic cell vaccine injections at biweekly intervals. Study observations and caveats: TCR clonality showed no direct relationship with survival.

Measured with immunoSEQ multiplex PCR; TCRdb has only the in-frame clones, and not every one. In the table there are 80,000 to 100,000 clones, around 80% of which are singletons. Trimming left V 6 bases short and J 8 bases short, with 20 bases between. The CDR3 length is 15 residues. Germline CDR1 is MNHNY and CDR2 is SVGAGI (reference sequence). Time point specified: after dendritic cell vaccination, including at tumor progression/relapse. The material was blood, obtained after dendritic cell vaccination. The genes are TRBV6-6 and TRBJ2-4, with D possibly being TRBD1 (7 bases). The origin of this receptor is a human donor with glioblastoma. CDR3 DNA: TGTGCCAGCAGACGGGGACAGAGCGGGCGACACATTCAGTACTTC. Translating it yields CASRRGQSGRHIQYF.